The entry below describes one T cell receptor beta chain. This specimen comes from a study of shared clonotypes between healthy human individuals. With ten immunoSEQ deep assay plates, unsorted PBMC DNA underwent sequencing. Clones were read by immunoSEQ multiplex PCR, and TCRdb kept only the in-frame ones, dropping some. The sample contains around 440,000 clones, 60% to 80% of which appear only once. Germline CDR1 and CDR2: GTSNPN and SVGIG (reference sequence). This CDR3 is 12 amino acids long. Trimming removed 2 bases from V and 6 bases from J, with 9 bases in between. The chain carries TRBV30 and TRBJ2-3; no definite D call. This TCR came from a woman aged 40 to 50 in good health. Some clones in this sample may be carry-over from other donors' samples. Specimen: PBMCs. The CDR3 loop is CAWSPPGDTQYF. The CDR3 DNA is TGTGCCTGGAGTCCCCCCGGGGATACGCAGTATTTT. The whole variable domain, filled in from reference TRBV30 and TRBJ2-3, reads SQTIHQWPATLVQPVGSPLSLECTVEGTSNPNLYWYRQAAGRGLQLLFYSVGIGQISSEVPQNLSASRPQDRQFILSSKKLLLSDSGFYLCAWSPPGDTQYFGPGTRLTVL.